This note documents a single TCR beta chain sequence. These data originate in a study of human thymus T cells. CDR3 length: 15 amino acids. Trimming removed 0 bases from V and 6 bases from J; junction bases left unmatched: 5. Germline CDR1 SGHRS, CDR2 YFSETQ. Thymus specimens were resections from corrective heart surgery. Measured with immunoSEQ multiplex PCR; TCRdb has only the in-frame clones, and not every one. Of tens of thousands of clones listed, roughly 94% are singletons. The V and J genes are TRBV5-1 and TRBJ1-4, with 7 nucleotides matching TRBD1. This sequence was found in a girl in the first two years of life with a congenital heart defect but otherwise immunologically healthy. The sample comprised thymus tissue. In nucleotides, the CDR3 is TGCGCCAGCAGCTTGGCTTACAGGGGAGATGAAAAACTGTTTTTT. Its translation: CASSLAYRGDEKLFF.